This is a list of T cell receptor beta chains from one sample in a study of CXCR3-negative and CXCR3-positive naive CD8 T cells. TCRdb reanalyzed the 5' RACE reads, giving one entry per CDR3 protein sequence and no DNA. The sample has 150,000 to 180,000 distinct CDR3 sequences, and its top ten clones hold 0.45% to 0.55%. The material sequenced was naive CXCR3+ CD8+ T cells from blood. Receptor source: a human donor in good health. Some clones in this sample may be carry-over from other donors' samples. CDR3s include the opening cysteine and the closing phenylalanine or tryptophan.

J gene	V gene	CDR3 protein
TRBJ1-1	TRBV5-1	CASRGGDGNPWSTEAFF
TRBJ1-6	TRBV9	CASSVEAGPYNSPLHF
TRBJ2-1	TRBV6-5	CASSSWDSSYNEQFF
TRBJ2-7	TRBV29-1	CSVDGLAGRLYEQYF
TRBJ2-4	TRBV18	CASSGFRALAKNIQYF
TRBJ2-7	TRBV29-1	CSVLRDRGLVDEQYF
TRBJ1-1	TRBV7-9	CASSLFTGGLANTEAFF
TRBJ2-5	TRBV5-4	CASSLGTGFLQETQYF
TRBJ2-3	TRBV12-3/TRBV12-4	CASTPEPGPDTQYF
TRBJ1-2	TRBV12-3/TRBV12-4	CASRRRDSYGYTF
TRBJ2-1	TRBV7-8	CASSLKGSGRPEQFF
TRBJ2-7	TRBV29-1	CSVGTGISYEQYF
TRBJ1-1	TRBV7-2	CASSLGVGGWTEAFF
TRBJ1-1	TRBV12-3/TRBV12-4	CVTSRTGVATEAFF
TRBJ2-5	TRBV20-1	CSARALAGGPWETQYF
TRBJ1-1	TRBV5-6	CASSLWGSTEAFF
TRBJ2-5	TRBV9	CASSVGTSGTLRGETQYF
TRBJ2-1	TRBV5-1	CASSLASMLNEQFF
TRBJ2-2	TRBV14	CASSQGPSGGLTGELFF
TRBJ2-1	TRBV20-1	CSARDEIRAGQGAIYNEQFF
TRBJ1-3	TRBV12-3/TRBV12-4	CASSQTSRGHSGNTIYF
TRBJ2-7	TRBV15	CATSRDGLTVSRDEQYF
TRBJ2-1	TRBV28	CASSNIRGPDNEQFF
TRBJ2-3	TRBV15	CATSSTVPLGQAGIDRQYF